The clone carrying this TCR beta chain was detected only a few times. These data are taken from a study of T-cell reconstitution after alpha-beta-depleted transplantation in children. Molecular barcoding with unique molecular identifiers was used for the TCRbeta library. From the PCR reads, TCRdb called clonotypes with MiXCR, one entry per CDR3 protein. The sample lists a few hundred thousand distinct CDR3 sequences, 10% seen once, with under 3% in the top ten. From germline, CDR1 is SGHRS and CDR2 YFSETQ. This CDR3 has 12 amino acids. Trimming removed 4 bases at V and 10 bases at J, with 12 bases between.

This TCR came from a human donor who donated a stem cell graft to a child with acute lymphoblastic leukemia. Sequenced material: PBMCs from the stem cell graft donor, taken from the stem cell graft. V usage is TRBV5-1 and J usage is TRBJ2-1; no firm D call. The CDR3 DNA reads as TGCGCCAGCAGCCCTGAATCACCCGAGCAGTTCTTC. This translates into CASSPESPEQFF.